A few counts support the clone carrying this TCR beta chain. The data are from a study of cytomegalovirus exposure and HLA in healthy donors. The CDR3 totals 13 residues. With 0 bases removed from V and 7 bases from J, the gap between germline ends came to 10 bases. Germline V CDR1 and CDR2: SGHNT, YYREEE (reference sequence). The PCR had 60 Vbeta and 13 Jbeta primers. Assay: immunoSEQ multiplex PCR; the TCRdb copy retains only in-frame clones and omits some. Of some 180,000 clones listed, about four fifths are singletons. This TCR was recovered from a woman younger than 45 in good health and CMV-seronegative. This chain links TRBV5-4 with TRBJ1-1; a weak D match, TRBD1 (6 bases). The sequencing sample was made of PBMCs. CDR3 in amino acids: CASSLAGAGEAFF. The CDR3, as DNA: TGTGCCAGCAGCTTGGCAGGGGCCGGTGAAGCTTTCTTT.